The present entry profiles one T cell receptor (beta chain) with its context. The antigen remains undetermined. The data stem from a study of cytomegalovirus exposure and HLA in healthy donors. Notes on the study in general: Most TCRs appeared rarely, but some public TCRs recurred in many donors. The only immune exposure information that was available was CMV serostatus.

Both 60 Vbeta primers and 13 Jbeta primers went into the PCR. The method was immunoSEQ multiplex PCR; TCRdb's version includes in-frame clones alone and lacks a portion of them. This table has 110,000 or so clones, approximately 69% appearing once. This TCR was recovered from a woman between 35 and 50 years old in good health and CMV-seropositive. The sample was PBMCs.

The chain's CDR3 is CASSLAETGNSPLHF. The CDR3 nucleotides are TGTGCCAGCAGCTTAGCGGAGACAGGGAACTCACCCCTCCACTTT. The rearrangement links TRBV7-9 to TRBJ1-6, with 7 bases matching TRBD1. The CDR3 is 15 amino acids. CDR1 and CDR2 from the germline V gene are SEHNR and FQNEAQ (reference sequence). V lost 0 bases to trimming and J lost 10 bases; unmatched junction nucleotides: 6.